This TCR beta chain was found in a study of blood T cell repertoires in COVID-19. Assay used: immunoSEQ multiplex PCR; TCRdb lists only in-frame clones, some missing. This sample has about 170,000 clones, with more than 75% found just once. The CDR3 has 14 residues. The germline V gene encodes CDR1 SGHDN and CDR2 FVKESK. In regard to this clone: Germline and junction disagree at one end, which may indicate a read error.

Material for sequencing was peripheral blood. The chain employs TRBV14 and TRBJ1-4; TRBD1 might be the D (5 bases). The TCR was taken from a man aged 18 to 30 with COVID-19, enrolled during active disease. The CDR3 nucleotides read TGTGCCAGCAGCCACGGGGGTTCTAATGAAAAACTGCTTTTT. Translated, it gives CASSHGGSNEKLLF. The full variable domain, completed using reference TRBV14 and TRBJ1-4, is EAGVTQFPSHSVIEKGQTVTLRCDPISGHDNLYWYRRVMGKEIKFLLHFVKESKQDESGMPNNRFLAERTGGTYSTLKVQPAELEDSGVYFCASSHGGSNEKLLFGSGTQLSVL.